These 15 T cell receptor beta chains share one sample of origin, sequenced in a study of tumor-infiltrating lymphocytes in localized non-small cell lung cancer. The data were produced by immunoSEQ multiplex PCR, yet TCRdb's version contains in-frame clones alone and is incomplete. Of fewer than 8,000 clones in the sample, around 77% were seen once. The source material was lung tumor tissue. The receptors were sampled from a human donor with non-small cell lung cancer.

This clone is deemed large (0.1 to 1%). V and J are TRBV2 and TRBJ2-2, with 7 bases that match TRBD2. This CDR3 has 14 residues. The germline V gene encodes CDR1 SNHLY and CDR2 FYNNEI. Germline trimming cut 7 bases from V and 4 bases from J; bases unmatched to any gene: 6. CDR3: CASTRGEGTGELFF. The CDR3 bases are TGTGCCAGCACCCGGGGGGAGGGCACCGGGGAGCTGTTTTTT.

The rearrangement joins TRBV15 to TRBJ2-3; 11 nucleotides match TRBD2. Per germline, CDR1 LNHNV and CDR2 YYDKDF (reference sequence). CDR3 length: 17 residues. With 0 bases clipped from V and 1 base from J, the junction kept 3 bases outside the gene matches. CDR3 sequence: CATSRDRLAGRTDTQYF. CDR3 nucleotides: TGTGCCACCAGCAGAGATCGACTAGCGGGACGCACAGATACGCAGTATTTT.

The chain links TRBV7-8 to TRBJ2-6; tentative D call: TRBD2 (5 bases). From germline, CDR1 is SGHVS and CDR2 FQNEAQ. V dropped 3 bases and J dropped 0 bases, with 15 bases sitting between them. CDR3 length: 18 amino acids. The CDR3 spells CASSFLRPRGSGANVLTF. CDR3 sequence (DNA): TGTGCCAGCAGCTTCCTCCGACCCCGGGGCTCTGGGGCCAACGTCCTGACTTTC. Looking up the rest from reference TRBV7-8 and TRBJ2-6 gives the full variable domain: GAGVSQSPRYKVAKRGQDVALRCDPISGHVSLFWYQQALGQGPEFLTYFQNEAQLDKSGLPSDRFFAERPEGSVSTLKIQRTQQEDSAVYLCASSFLRPRGSGANVLTFGAGSRLTVL.

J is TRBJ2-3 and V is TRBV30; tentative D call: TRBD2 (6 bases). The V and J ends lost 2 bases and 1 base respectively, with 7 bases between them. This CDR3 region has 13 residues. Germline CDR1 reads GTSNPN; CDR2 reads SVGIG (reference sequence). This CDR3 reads CAWSPGGTDTQYF. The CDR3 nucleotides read TGTGCCTGGAGTCCGGGGGGCACAGATACGCAGTATTTT.

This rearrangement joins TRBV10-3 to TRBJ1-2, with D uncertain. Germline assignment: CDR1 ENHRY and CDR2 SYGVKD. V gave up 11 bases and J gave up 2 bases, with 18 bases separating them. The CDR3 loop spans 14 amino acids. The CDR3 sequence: CAATAQQNNYGYTF. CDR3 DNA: TGTGCCGCCACCGCCCAACAAAACAACTATGGCTACACCTTC.

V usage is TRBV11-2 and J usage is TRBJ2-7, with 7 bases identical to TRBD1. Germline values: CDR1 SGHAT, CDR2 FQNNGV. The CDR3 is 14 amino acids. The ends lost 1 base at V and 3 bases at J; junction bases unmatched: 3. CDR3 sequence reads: CASSLGQGDYEQYF. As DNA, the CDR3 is TGTGCCAGCAGCTTAGGCCAGGGGGACTACGAGCAGTACTTC.

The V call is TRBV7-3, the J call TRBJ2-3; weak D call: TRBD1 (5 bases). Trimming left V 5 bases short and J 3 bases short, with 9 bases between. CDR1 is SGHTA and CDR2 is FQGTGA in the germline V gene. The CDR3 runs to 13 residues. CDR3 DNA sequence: TGTGCCAGCAGCGTTACAGGAACAGATACGCAGTATTTT. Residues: CASSVTGTDTQYF.

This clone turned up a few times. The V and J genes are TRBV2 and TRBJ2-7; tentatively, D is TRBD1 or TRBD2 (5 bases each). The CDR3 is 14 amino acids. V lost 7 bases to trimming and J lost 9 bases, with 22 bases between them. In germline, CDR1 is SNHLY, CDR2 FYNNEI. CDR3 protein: CASTGTAFASGQYF. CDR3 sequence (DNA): TGTGCCAGCACTGGGACGGCGTTCGCTTCTGGGCAGTACTTC.

The CDR3 sequence: CASSRGSSNQPQHF. CDR3 sequence (DNA): TGTGCCAGCAGCCGTGGGAGTAGCAATCAGCCCCAGCATTTT. This chain joins TRBV6-5 and TRBJ1-5; D remains unclear. The CDR3 is made up of 14 amino acids. The ends were cut back, 6 bases at V and 0 bases at J, with 9 bases in the middle. Germline loops: CDR1 MNHEY, CDR2 SVGAGI.

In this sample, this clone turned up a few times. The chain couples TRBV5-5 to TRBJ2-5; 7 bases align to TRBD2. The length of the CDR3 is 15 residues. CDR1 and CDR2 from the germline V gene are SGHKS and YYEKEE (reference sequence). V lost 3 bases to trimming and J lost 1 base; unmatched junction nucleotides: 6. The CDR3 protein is CASSWEGYSQETQYF. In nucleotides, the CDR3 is TGTGCCAGCAGCTGGGAGGGCTATTCCCAAGAGACCCAGTACTTC.

CDR3 DNA sequence: TGTGCCATCAGGACCGGTACTACCCCTTTCAGTGAGCAGTTCTTC. This sequence encodes CAIRTGTTPFSEQFF. V and J are TRBV10-3 and TRBJ2-1, with D unresolved. The CDR3 totals 15 residues. Germline-derived CDR1 and CDR2 are ENHRY and SYGVKD. The V gene lost 6 bases and the J gene lost 9 bases, with 21 bases spanning the gap.

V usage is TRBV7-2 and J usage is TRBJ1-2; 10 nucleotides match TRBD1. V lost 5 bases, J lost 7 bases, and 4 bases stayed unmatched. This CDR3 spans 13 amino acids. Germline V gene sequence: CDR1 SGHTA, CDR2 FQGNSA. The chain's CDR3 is CASSDRGLFGYTF. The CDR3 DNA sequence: TGTGCCAGCAGCGACAGGGGGCTTTTTGGCTACACCTTC.

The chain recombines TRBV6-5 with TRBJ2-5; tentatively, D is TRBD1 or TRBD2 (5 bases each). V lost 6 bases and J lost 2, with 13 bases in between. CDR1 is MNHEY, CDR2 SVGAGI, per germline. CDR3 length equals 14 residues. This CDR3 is CASSPTGAQETQYF. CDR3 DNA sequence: TGTGCCAGCAGCCCCACCGGGGCTCAAGAGACCCAGTACTTC.

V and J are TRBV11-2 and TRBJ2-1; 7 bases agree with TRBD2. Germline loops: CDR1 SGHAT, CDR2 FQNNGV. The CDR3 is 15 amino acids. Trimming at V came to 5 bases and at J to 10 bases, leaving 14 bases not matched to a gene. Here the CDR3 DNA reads TGTGCCAGCAGCACCAGCAGGGAGGGCAGACGAGAGCAGTTCTTC. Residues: CASSTSREGRREQFF. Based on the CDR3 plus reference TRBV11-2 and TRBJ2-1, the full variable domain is EAGVAQSPRYKIIEKRQSVAFWCNPISGHATLYWYQQILGQGPKLLIQFQNNGVVDDSQLPKDRFSAERLKGVDSTLKIQPAKLEDSAVYLCASSTSREGRREQFFGPGTRLTVL.

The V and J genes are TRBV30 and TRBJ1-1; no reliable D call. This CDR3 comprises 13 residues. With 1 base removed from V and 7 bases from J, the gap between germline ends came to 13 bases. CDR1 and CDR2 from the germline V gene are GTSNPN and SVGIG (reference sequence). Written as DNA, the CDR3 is TGTGCCTGGAGTGGGGGTCGACGGGATGAAGCTTTCTTT. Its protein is CAWSGGRRDEAFF.